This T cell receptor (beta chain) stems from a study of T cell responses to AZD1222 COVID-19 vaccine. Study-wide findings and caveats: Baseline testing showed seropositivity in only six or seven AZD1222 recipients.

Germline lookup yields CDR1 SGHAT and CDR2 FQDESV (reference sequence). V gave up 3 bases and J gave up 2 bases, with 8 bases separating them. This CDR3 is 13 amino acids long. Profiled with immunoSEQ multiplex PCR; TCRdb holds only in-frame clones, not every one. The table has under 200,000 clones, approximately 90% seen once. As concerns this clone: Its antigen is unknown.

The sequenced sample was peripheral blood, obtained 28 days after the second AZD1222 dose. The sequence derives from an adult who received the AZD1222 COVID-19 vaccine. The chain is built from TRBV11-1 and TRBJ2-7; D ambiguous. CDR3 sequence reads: CASSFVGAYEQYF. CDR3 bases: TGTGCCAGCAGCTTTGTCGGAGCCTACGAGCAGTACTTC.